The 27 T cell receptor beta chains in this list originate from one sample, sequenced in a study of CD8 T cells in Susac syndrome. Reverse transcription of 0.5 to 1 ug RNA was performed with random hexamers. Via MiXCR, TCRdb re-called the immunoSEQ multiplex PCR reads, giving one row per CDR3 protein. The sample includes some 180,000 distinct CDR3 sequences, just under 95% of them seen just once. The sequenced material came from CD4+ T cells from PBMCs. The source of these receptors is a human donor in good health.

The chain couples TRBV7-6 to TRBJ2-1; TRBD2 matches 8 bases. The CDR3 covers 13 residues. The germline CDR1 and CDR2 sequences are SGHVS and FNYEAQ. The trim removed 4 bases at V and 5 bases at J, leaving 1 base unmatched. The CDR3 is CASSSGGNNEQFF. As DNA, the CDR3 is TGTGCCAGCAGCTCGGGGGGGAACAATGAGCAGTTCTTC.

The chain carries TRBV30 and TRBJ1-2; weak D call: TRBD1 (5 bases). CDR1 is GTSNPN, CDR2 SVGIG, per germline (reference sequence). V was shortened by 4 bases and J by 10 bases, with 19 bases between the two germline ends. The CDR3 is 13 residues long. The CDR3 nucleotides are TGTGCCTGGACCCCGGGACCTGCGGCGGCCTACACCTTC. Translation: CAWTPGPAAAYTF.

This chain connects TRBV28 to TRBJ1-2; TRBD1 aligns across 8 bases. This CDR3 comprises 14 residues. Germline V gene data show CDR1 as MDHEN and CDR2 as SYDVKM. V dropped 2 bases and J dropped 8; count of bases not matched to a gene: 7. The CDR3 is CASSLGQGAAGYTF. CDR3 nucleotide sequence: TGTGCCAGCAGTTTAGGTCAGGGGGCGGCGGGCTACACCTTC.

The chain combines TRBV30 with TRBJ2-3; tentative D call: TRBD1 (6 bases). Germline CDR1 and CDR2: GTSNPN and SVGIG (reference sequence). Trimming shortened V by 4 bases and J by 1 base, and 18 bases separated the two germline ends. The CDR3 loop spans 16 amino acids. The CDR3 sequence is CAWTRSGTTGTDTQYF. The CDR3 region has the DNA TGTGCCTGGACCAGATCTGGGACAACTGGCACAGATACGCAGTATTTT. Complete variable domain (other parts from reference TRBV30 and TRBJ2-3): SQTIHQWPATLVQPVGSPLSLECTVEGTSNPNLYWYRQAAGRGLQLLFYSVGIGQISSEVPQNLSASRPQDRQFILSSKKLLLSDSGFYLCAWTRSGTTGTDTQYFGPGTRLTVL.

V is TRBV20-1 and J is TRBJ2-1, with 10 bases fitting TRBD2. Germline CDR1 DFQATT, CDR2 SNEGSKA (reference sequence). This CDR3 comprises 17 residues. After removal of 1 base from V and 6 bases from J, the junction contained 12 bases not matched to a gene. The CDR3 sequence is CSARVLGLAETGNEQFF. The CDR3 DNA reads as TGCAGTGCTAGAGTCCTCGGACTAGCGGAGACGGGCAATGAGCAGTTCTTC.

The chain joins TRBV29-1 to TRBJ1-1; TRBD1 matches at 9 bases. The length of the CDR3 is 13 residues. Germline V CDR1 and CDR2: SQVTM, ANQGSEA. J gave up 1 base and V 7 bases, and 4 bases lay outside the gene matches. CDR3 sequence (DNA): TGCAGCGGTTCGGGACAGGGGAACACTGAAGCTTTCTTT. Translated, it gives CSGSGQGNTEAFF.

This clonotype was observed a few times. The V and J genes are TRBV28 and TRBJ2-5; D unclear. The CDR3 length is 11 residues. The germline V gene has CDR1 MDHEN and CDR2 SYDVKM. Trimming took off 3 bases at V and 5 bases at J, with 4 bases between the two ends. The CDR3 coding sequence is TGTGCCAGCAGTTTTGAGGAGACCCAGTACTTC. As protein: CASSFEETQYF. The full variable domain, completed using reference TRBV28 and TRBJ2-5, is DVKVTQSSRYLVKRTGEKVFLECVQDMDHENMFWYRQDPGLGLRLIYFSYDVKMKEKGDIPEGYSVSREKKERFSLILESASTNQTSMYLCASSFEETQYFGPGTRLLVL.

V is TRBV12-3 or TRBV12-4 and J is TRBJ2-5; 7 bases are a match to TRBD1. This CDR3 region has 15 residues. The V segment lost 4 bases and the J segment 1 base; nucleotides outside the gene matches: 6. CDR3 amino acids: CASSSSGQAQETQYF. CDR3 sequence (DNA): TGTGCCAGCAGTTCCAGTGGACAGGCCCAAGAGACCCAGTACTTC.

The gene calls are TRBV7-8 and TRBJ2-1; D is perhaps TRBD1 (5 bases). The CDR3 covers 15 residues. CDR1 and CDR2 (germline): SGHVS, FQNEAQ. The V end was cut by 4 bases, the J end by 2 bases, with 12 bases between. DNA for the CDR3: TGTGCCAGCAGCTCCTTAGGACACCCCTACAATGAGCAGTTCTTC. Translation: CASSSLGHPYNEQFF.

The chain combines TRBV28 with TRBJ2-3, with a weak D call TRBD2 (6 bases). The CDR3 is 16 amino acids. Trimming removed 4 bases at V and 3 bases at J, with 17 bases between. Germline assignment: CDR1 MDHEN and CDR2 SYDVKM. The CDR3 DNA is TGTGCCAGCAGTTCCTACACTAGCTTATGGACAGATACGCAGTATTTT. This codes for CASSSYTSLWTDTQYF.

This chain uses TRBV20-1 with TRBJ2-7; maybe TRBD1 (8 bases). This CDR3 region has 13 residues. CDR1 DFQATT and CDR2 SNEGSKA come from the germline V gene (reference sequence). V was trimmed by 6 bases and J by 6 bases, leaving 18 bases between them. The CDR3 loop is CSAPATGEGEQYF. The CDR3 nucleotides read TGCAGTGCGCCGGCGACAGGGGAGGGCGAGCAGTACTTC.

The chain is built from TRBV6-2 or TRBV6-3 and TRBJ2-1; possible D gene TRBD2, 6 bases. Germline CDR1 MNHEY, CDR2 SVGEGT. CDR3 size: 14 residues. V dropped 6 bases and J dropped 5 bases, with 14 bases sitting between them. CDR3: CASSHLGLDNEQFF. The CDR3 nucleotides read TGTGCCAGCAGCCACTTGGGACTGGACAATGAGCAGTTCTTC.

Concerning this clonotype itself: One junction end does not reproduce the germline sequence, and a read error may be involved. The rearrangement links TRBV27 to TRBJ2-1, with D maybe TRBD1 (6 bases). Germline V CDR1 and CDR2: MNHEY, SMNVEV (reference sequence). The CDR3 is made up of 15 amino acids. CDR3 protein: CASSLRGTKYSEQFF. Written as DNA, the CDR3 is TGTGCCAGCAGTTTAAGGGGGACCAAGTACAGTGAGCAGTTCTTC.

This chain joins TRBV30 and TRBJ1-1; the D is unclear. The germline V gene encodes CDR1 GTSNPN and CDR2 SVGIG (reference sequence). Trimming shortened V by 2 bases and J by 1 base, and 5 bases separated the two germline ends. The CDR3 spans 12 residues. The chain's CDR3 is CAWSHQNTEAFF. CDR3 sequence (DNA): TGTGCCTGGAGTCACCAGAACACTGAAGCTTTCTTT.

This clonotype came up once. The chain has TRBV20-1 and TRBJ2-2, with 12 bases aligning to TRBD2. Unmatched junction bases numbered 5, after V lost 1 base and J lost 5 bases. CDR3 length: 16 residues. The V gene's germline CDR1 is DFQATT and CDR2 SNEGSKA (reference sequence). The CDR3 bases are TGCAGTGCTAGAGCCCGGACTAGCGGGATTACCGGGGAGCTGTTTTTT. The encoded protein is CSARARTSGITGELFF.

This chain links TRBV20-1 with TRBJ2-5; D not resolved. Germline CDR1 reads DFQATT; CDR2 reads SNEGSKA (reference sequence). V shed 2 bases and J shed 1 base, with 14 bases lying between them. This CDR3 spans 15 amino acids. The CDR3 is CSARSLKQVQETQYF. As DNA, the CDR3 is TGCAGTGCTAGATCCCTTAAGCAAGTCCAAGAGACCCAGTACTTC.

This sequence joins TRBV21-1 and TRBJ1-5. TRBV21-1 is marked as a pseudogene. The CDR3 consists of 14 residues. CDR3 protein: CAFLGRETSQPQHF. For the CDR3, the DNA is TGTGCATTTTTAGGGCGGGAAACCTCTCAGCCCCAGCATTTT.

The chain links TRBV27 to TRBJ2-5; TRBD1 matches 9 bases. The trim removed 8 bases at V and 6 bases at J, leaving 4 bases unmatched. In germline, CDR1 is MNHEY, CDR2 SMNVEV (reference sequence). The CDR3 runs 12 residues. The CDR3 region is CASRDRVKTQYF. The DNA for the CDR3 is TGTGCCAGCCGGGACAGGGTAAAGACCCAGTACTTC.

The chain joins TRBV30 to TRBJ2-1, with a possible D match to TRBD1 (6 bases). Trimming stripped 0 bases from V and 1 base from J, with 10 bases between. Germline-derived CDR1 and CDR2 are GTSNPN and SVGIG (reference sequence). The CDR3 contains 15 residues. The CDR3 coding sequence is TGTGCCTGGAGTGTAGGGCAGGGGTCCTACAATGAGCAGTTCTTC. Translation gives CAWSVGQGSYNEQFF.

This sequence joins TRBV15 and TRBJ2-2; D is possibly TRBD2 (5 bases). The CDR3 length is 13 residues. V gave up 1 base and J gave up 7 bases, with 7 bases separating them. Per germline, CDR1 LNHNV and CDR2 YYDKDF (reference sequence). CDR3 in amino acids: CATSRAGIGELFF. The CDR3 DNA follows: TGTGCCACCAGCAGAGCGGGAATCGGGGAGCTGTTTTTT.

This chain connects TRBV2 to TRBJ2-3; no definite D call. This CDR3 has 15 amino acids. The V gene lost 8 bases and the J gene lost 0 bases, with 15 bases spanning the gap. Germline V CDR1 and CDR2: SNHLY, FYNNEI. Here the CDR3 reads CASLTDVTSTDTQYF. The CDR3 nucleotides are TGTGCCAGCCTCACGGACGTAACTAGCACAGATACGCAGTATTTT.

The V gene is TRBV12-3 or TRBV12-4, the J gene TRBJ1-1; weak D call: TRBD1 (5 bases). V was pared by 6 bases and J by 5 bases, with 22 bases between. This CDR3 region has 16 residues. CDR3 DNA: TGTGCCAGCAGAGATGACCAGGGCGTCGGGGAGACTGAAGCTTTCTTT. It encodes CASRDDQGVGETEAFF.

The chain carries TRBV9 and TRBJ2-3; D gene ambiguous. This CDR3 region has 13 residues. CDR1 SGDLS and CDR2 YYNGEE come from the germline V gene. V shed 3 bases and J shed 6 bases, with 11 bases lying between them. The CDR3 DNA reads as TGTGCCAGCAGCGCCTTTGAACCGGATACGCAGTATTTT. Encoded protein: CASSAFEPDTQYF.

V and J are TRBV11-2 and TRBJ2-2; possibly TRBD2 for D (6 bases). The germline CDR1 and CDR2 sequences are SGHAT and FQNNGV. V was clipped by 8 bases and J by 5 bases, with 12 bases between them. The CDR3 length is 13 residues. CDR3: CASAPGGTGELFF. CDR3 DNA: TGTGCCAGCGCTCCCGGGGGAACCGGGGAGCTGTTTTTT.

The chain links TRBV29-1 to TRBJ2-5; D is possibly TRBD2 (5 bases). This CDR3 region has 12 residues. Deletions cut 6 bases from V and 1 base from J, with 9 bases between. Germline values: CDR1 SQVTM, CDR2 ANQGSEA. In DNA form, the CDR3 reads TGCAGCGTGGGAGTAACCCAAGAGACCCAGTACTTC. It is translated as CSVGVTQETQYF.

This sequence joins TRBV29-1 and TRBJ2-2, with D perhaps TRBD1 (6 bases). The V and J ends lost 0 bases and 0 bases respectively, with 11 bases between them. Germline-derived CDR1 and CDR2 are SQVTM and ANQGSEA. The CDR3 sequence is 16 residues long. CDR3 DNA: TGCAGCGTTGAAGATCGGACAGCGCCGAACACCGGGGAGCTGTTTTTT. It encodes CSVEDRTAPNTGELFF.

The rearrangement links TRBV29-1 to TRBJ2-2; D remains unclear. Germline V gene lookup returns CDR1 SQVTM and CDR2 ANQGSEA. The CDR3 sequence is 11 residues long. V was trimmed by 6 bases and J by 4 bases, leaving 6 bases between them. DNA of the CDR3: TGCAGCGTCGCCCTCACCGGGGAGCTGTTTTTT. Its protein is CSVALTGELFF.